This is a list of T cell receptor beta chains from one sample in a study of cytotoxic CD8 clonotypes in ibrutinib-treated CLL. Clones were sequenced by immunoSEQ multiplex PCR, and TCRdb holds only the in-frame ones, with some missing. The sample records over 150,000 clones, about 72% being singletons. The starting material was PBMCs, obtained after 24 months of ibrutinib treatment. The receptors derive from a human donor with chronic lymphocytic leukemia. Each CDR3 is given with its conserved first and last residue. A D gene is named only where the DNA matches it firmly. Some rows mark clone size as missing; the rest say once, few, many or name a class of expanded clone.

TRBV2	NA	TRBJ2-7	TRBD1	CASRTNRGDEQYF	TGTGCCAGCAGGACCAACAGGGGGGACGAGCAGTACTTC
TRBV5-1	NA	TRBJ2-7	NA	CASSNEEGYEQYF	TGCGCCAGCAGCAACGAGGAGGGGTACGAGCAGTACTTC
TRBV27	few	TRBJ2-7	TRBD1	CASSFGTGRYEQYF	TGTGCCAGCAGTTTCGGGACAGGGCGCTACGAGCAGTACTTC
TRBV19	NA	TRBJ1-1	NA	CASSIDSQGFLRTEAFF	TGTGCCAGTAGTATAGACTCACAGGGTTTTCTACGAACTGAAGCTTTCTTT
TRBV30	few	TRBJ1-5	TRBD1	CAWSRDRESLSNQPQHF	TGTGCCTGGAGTAGGGACAGGGAGTCGTTGAGCAATCAGCCCCAGCATTTT
TRBV7-2	NA	TRBJ2-1	NA	CASSLGRATYNEQFF	TGTGCCAGCAGCTTAGGACGGGCTACCTACAATGAGCAGTTCTTC
TRBV9	NA	TRBJ2-1	TRBD1	CASSGRLGGPTDEQFF	TGTGCCAGCAGCGGACGCTTAGGGGGCCCTACCGATGAGCAGTTCTTC
TRBV5-4	NA	TRBJ2-2	TRBD1	CASSLLQGEAGELFF	TGTGCCAGCAGCTTGCTACAGGGGGAAGCCGGGGAGCTGTTTTTT
TRBV4-1	few	TRBJ1-4	NA	CASSQAQREEKLFF	TGCGCCAGCAGCCAAGCTCAGAGGGAAGAAAAACTGTTTTTT
TRBV29-1	few	TRBJ2-1	NA	CTVSGSSYNEQFF	TGCACCGTAAGCGGTAGCTCCTACAATGAGCAGTTCTTC
TRBV15	NA	TRBJ2-5	NA	CATSRDLGVTQETQYF	TGTGCCACCAGCAGAGATCTAGGGGTGACCCAAGAGACCCAGTACTTC
TRBV7-6	NA	TRBJ2-1	NA	CASSLVASRVGNEQFF	TGTGCCAGCAGCTTAGTAGCTAGCCGGGTAGGGAATGAGCAGTTCTTC
TRBV30	few	TRBJ1-5	NA	CAWSYRPSAQHF	TGTGCCTGGAGTTATCGACCGTCGGCCCAGCATTTT
TRBV7-9	NA	TRBJ1-2	NA	CASSLGVLGYTF	TGTGCCAGCAGCTTAGGGGTTTTGGGCTACACCTTC
TRBV7-8	NA	TRBJ1-1	TRBD1	CASTTPGQTNTEAFF	TGTGCCAGCACCACCCCGGGACAGACGAACACTGAAGCTTTCTTT
TRBV6-5	NA	TRBJ2-7	NA	CASSYFPGDEQYF	TGTGCCAGCAGTTATTTTCCTGGGGACGAGCAGTACTTC
TRBV4-3	NA	TRBJ2-7	NA	CASSQVPGDYEQYF	TGCGCCAGCAGCCAAGTCCCGGGGGACTACGAGCAGTACTTC
TRBV5-1	NA	TRBJ2-3	NA	CASRPQGSTDTQYF	TGCGCCAGCAGACCACAGGGTAGCACAGATACGCAGTATTTT
TRBV5-1	NA	TRBJ2-7	TRBD2	CASSFLGLAGADDSYEQYF	TGCGCCAGCAGCTTCCTGGGGCTAGCGGGGGCAGACGACAGTTACGAGCAGTACTTC
TRBV5-1	NA	TRBJ1-1	TRBD1	CASSLAQGVGTEAFF	TGCGCCAGCAGCTTGGCCCAGGGGGTAGGCACTGAAGCTTTCTTT
TRBV7-9	NA	TRBJ1-1	NA	CASSLPPMRHTGTEAFF	TGTGCCAGCAGCTTACCCCCGATGCGGCACACGGGAACTGAAGCTTTCTTT
TRBV20-1	NA	TRBJ2-7	NA	CSARATYAQYF	TGCAGTGCTAGAGCAACGTACGCGCAGTACTTC
TRBV29-1	NA	TRBJ1-2	NA	CSVVGEYGYTF	TGCAGCGTTGTGGGAGAGTATGGCTACACCTTC
TRBV10-3	few	TRBJ1-4	TRBD1	CAISESRDRVEKLFF	TGTGCCATCAGTGAGTCAAGGGACAGGGTTGAAAAACTGTTTTTT
TRBV7-3	once	TRBJ2-1	TRBD2	CASSPTSGRGYEQFF	TGTGCCAGCAGCCCGACTAGCGGGAGGGGCTATGAGCAGTTCTTC
TRBV7-9	NA	TRBJ2-7	TRBD1	CASSFVGQGAGEQYF	TGTGCCAGCAGCTTTGTTGGGCAGGGGGCAGGCGAGCAGTACTTC
TRBV7-9	NA	TRBJ2-7	NA	CASSLRDEQYF	TGTGCCAGCAGCTTACGGGACGAGCAGTACTTC
TRBV10-3	NA	TRBJ2-1	TRBD2	CAISESGTSGSLFYNEQFF	TGTGCCATCAGTGAGTCGGGGACTAGCGGGAGTTTATTCTACAATGAGCAGTTCTTC
TRBV6-6	once	TRBJ2-1	TRBD2	CASSFGLAGPNEQFF	TGTGCCAGCAGCTTCGGACTAGCGGGACCCAATGAGCAGTTCTTC
TRBV29-1	NA	TRBJ2-3	NA	CSSQERDTQYF	TGCAGCTCCCAGGAGCGGGATACGCAGTATTTT
TRBV27	NA	TRBJ1-2	NA	CASSHSPRDGYTF	TGTGCCAGCAGTCACTCACCCAGGGATGGCTACACCTTC
TRBV11-2	NA	TRBJ2-7	NA	CASSPQVYEQYF	TGTGCCAGCAGCCCCCAAGTCTACGAGCAGTACTTC
TRBV6-4	NA	TRBJ2-1	NA	CASSGGVAFEQFF	TGTGCCAGCAGTGGAGGGGTAGCCTTCGAGCAGTTCTTC
TRBV10-3	NA	TRBJ1-1	TRBD1	CATGPEGAGTEAFF	TGTGCCACCGGACCTGAGGGGGCAGGCACTGAAGCTTTCTTT
TRBV4-3	NA	TRBJ2-3	NA	CASSQDRSGSTDTQYF	TGCGCCAGCAGCCAAGATCGGAGCGGGAGCACAGATACGCAGTATTTT
TRBV18	NA	TRBJ2-5	NA	CASSPPNFIGQETQYF	TGTGCCAGCTCACCACCGAATTTTATAGGCCAAGAGACCCAGTACTTC